The 18 T cell receptor beta chains in this list originate from one sample, sequenced in a study of blood T cell repertoires in COVID-19. Method: immunoSEQ multiplex PCR; TCRdb's copy keeps in-frame clones and lacks some. The sample includes approximately 450,000 clones, around 88% of them seen just once. Sequencing was done on a sample of peripheral blood. These TCRs come from a woman aged 30 to 39 with acute or convalescent COVID-19.

CDR3 region: CASSLYGTDNQPQHF. The CDR3 DNA follows: TGTGCCAGCAGCTTATATGGGACAGACAATCAGCCCCAGCATTTT. This chain links TRBV7-8 with TRBJ1-5, with 7 bases matching TRBD1. Germline V lookup: CDR1 SGHVS, CDR2 FQNEAQ. The length of the CDR3 is 15 residues. The junction had 4 bases not matched to a gene; V was cut back by 2 bases and J by 3 bases.

The chain recombines TRBV3-1 (or the pseudogene TRBV3-2) with TRBJ2-1; 8 positions match TRBD2. The CDR3 is 14 amino acids. CDR1 and CDR2 from the germline V gene are LGHDT and YNNKEL (reference sequence). V shed 3 bases and J 12 bases; nucleotides not matched to a gene: 10. CDR3 bases: TGTGCCAGCAGCCATGGGTCGGGGGGGGCCGTGCAGTTCTTC. This encodes CASSHGSGGAVQFF.

The CDR3 protein is CATSRPVGGAYEQYF. DNA of the CDR3: TGTGCCACCAGCAGACCGGTGGGGGGAGCCTACGAGCAGTACTTC. This chain uses TRBV15 with TRBJ2-7, with D possibly TRBD2 on 6 matching bases. The CDR3 consists of 15 residues. The germline gives CDR1 LNHNV, CDR2 YYDKDF (reference sequence). With 2 bases removed from V and 2 bases from J, the gap between germline ends came to 13 bases.

The chain joins TRBV10-1 to TRBJ2-3, with 7 bases fitting TRBD2. Germline lookup yields CDR1 WNHNN and CDR2 SYGVQD (reference sequence). With 2 bases clipped from V and 6 bases from J, the junction kept 2 bases outside the gene matches. This CDR3 spans 13 amino acids. CDR3 sequence: CASSERGGDTQYF. CDR3 DNA sequence: TGCGCCAGCAGTGAGCGGGGAGGGGATACGCAGTATTTT.

This rearrangement joins TRBV9 to TRBJ1-2, with D possibly being TRBD1 (6 bases). The germline gives CDR1 SGDLS, CDR2 YYNGEE. V shed 3 bases and J shed 7 bases, with 16 bases lying between them. The length of the CDR3 is 14 residues. The CDR3 DNA follows: TGTGCCAGCAGCGGATCCTCGGGGGGCCGTGGCTACACCTTC. It is translated as CASSGSSGGRGYTF.

CDR3 residues: CASSRQGLSYNEQFF. The DNA for the CDR3 is TGTGCCAGCAGTCGACAGGGTCTGAGCTACAATGAGCAGTTCTTC. V and J are TRBV2 and TRBJ2-1; 7 positions match TRBD1. Germline trimming cut 5 bases from V and 3 bases from J; bases unmatched to any gene: 7. This CDR3 is built from 15 residues. Germline V lookup: CDR1 SNHLY, CDR2 FYNNEI.

A single count supports this clone. The chain uses TRBV7-9 and TRBJ1-2, with 8 bases lining up with TRBD1. V lost 3 bases, J lost 4 bases, and 16 bases stayed unmatched. The CDR3 runs 18 residues. Germline assignment: CDR1 SEHNR and CDR2 FQNEAQ (reference sequence). CDR3 residues: CASSFSSQTGEGIYGYTF. CDR3 coding DNA: TGTGCCAGCAGCTTTTCTTCTCAGACAGGGGAAGGGATCTATGGCTACACCTTC.

The rearrangement uses TRBV6-1 and TRBJ2-7, with TRBD2 matching over 12 bases. Germline assignment: CDR1 MNHNS and CDR2 SASEGT. V was clipped by 2 bases and J by 3 bases; unmatched bases: 8. The CDR3 is 17 amino acids. The CDR3 loop is CASSETTSGGRLYEQYF. CDR3 nucleotide sequence: TGTGCCAGCAGTGAAACAACTAGCGGGGGGCGACTCTACGAGCAGTACTTC.

V is TRBV2 and J is TRBJ2-7, with TRBD1 identical over 10 bases. The CDR3 covers 14 residues. Looked up from germline, CDR1 is SNHLY and CDR2 is FYNNEI. The V segment lost 7 bases and the J segment 6 bases; nucleotides outside the gene matches: 9. The CDR3 DNA reads TGTGCCAGCACGTCTCTCGGGACAGGGGTCGAGCAGTACTTC. Its protein product is CASTSLGTGVEQYF.

CDR3: CASSQERRGGVPTDTQYF. CDR3 DNA sequence: TGCGCCAGCAGCCAAGAACGGCGAGGGGGAGTCCCCACAGATACGCAGTATTTT. The genes are TRBV4-1 and TRBJ2-3; weak D call: TRBD1 (6 bases). The CDR3 has 18 residues. Trimming stripped 0 bases from V and 2 bases from J, with 18 bases between. Germline V gene lookup returns CDR1 MGHRA and CDR2 YSYEKL.

The gene calls are TRBV5-5 and TRBJ1-6; no clear D gene. CDR1 and CDR2 from the germline V gene are SGHKS and YYEKEE (reference sequence). Trimming took 2 bases from V and 5 from J, leaving 14 bases between them. The CDR3 extends over 16 amino acids. CDR3 sequence: CASSFGLAPNNSPLHF. CDR3 in DNA: TGTGCCAGCAGCTTTGGCTTGGCCCCCAATAATTCACCCCTCCACTTT.

This clone was counted between two and nine times. V and J are TRBV7-3 and TRBJ2-3, with TRBD2 as a possible D gene (6 bases). The CDR3 consists of 18 residues. Looked up from germline, CDR1 is SGHTA and CDR2 is FQGTGA. V lost 5 bases to trimming and J lost 4 bases, with 25 bases between them. In DNA form, the CDR3 reads TGTGCCAGCAGCCCACAACCGCCGGGACTGAAATCTGCAGATACGCAGTATTTT. Its protein is CASSPQPPGLKSADTQYF.

The genes are TRBV30 and TRBJ1-2; 8 bases match TRBD1. CDR1 and CDR2 from the germline V gene are GTSNPN and SVGIG (reference sequence). J lost 2 bases, V lost 3 bases, and 11 bases had no gene match. This CDR3 spans 16 amino acids. The CDR3 sequence is CAWRADRDYKNYGYTF. The CDR3 DNA reads as TGTGCCTGGAGGGCGGACAGGGATTATAAAAACTATGGCTACACCTTC.

The CDR3 DNA follows: TGTGCCAGCAGCTTTGCCGGAGGGGACGAGACCCAGTACTTC. This codes for CASSFAGGDETQYF. This chain joins TRBV7-3 and TRBJ2-5, with D tentatively TRBD2 (6 bases). The germline V gene encodes CDR1 SGHTA and CDR2 FQGTGA. The CDR3 extends over 14 amino acids. Trimming shortened V by 3 bases and J by 5 bases, and 13 bases separated the two germline ends.

The CDR3 nucleotides read TGTGCCAGCAGTGAAATTCCGCGGGGGGCAACCTACGAGCAGTACTTC. This encodes CASSEIPRGATYEQYF. The genes are TRBV2 and TRBJ2-7; 8 bases fit TRBD2. The CDR3 has 16 amino acids. The V gene end was trimmed by 2 bases and the J gene end by 2 bases; junction bases not matched to a gene: 8. The germline CDR1 and CDR2 sequences are SNHLY and FYNNEI.

The chain combines TRBV5-1 with TRBJ2-3; maybe TRBD2 (6 bases). The V gene's germline CDR1 is SGHRS and CDR2 YFSETQ. The V and J ends lost 5 bases and 3 bases respectively, with 16 bases between them. The CDR3 has 15 residues. DNA for the CDR3: TGCGCCAGCAGTTTCGGACCCAGCGGGACAGATACGCAGTATTTT. It codes for CASSFGPSGTDTQYF. Full variable domain (remainder filled in from reference TRBV5-1 and TRBJ2-3): KAGVTQTPRYLIKTRGQQVTLSCSPISGHRSVSWYQQTPGQGLQFLFEYFSETQRNKGNFPGRFSGRQFSNSRSEMNVSTLELGDSALYLCASSFGPSGTDTQYFGPGTRLTVL.

This clone was observed once. The rearrangement uses TRBV30 and TRBJ2-4; D perhaps matches TRBD1 (6 bases). The CDR3 totals 14 residues. Trimming removed 5 bases at V and 0 bases at J, with 11 bases between. Germline CDR1 and CDR2: GTSNPN and SVGIG (reference sequence). The CDR3 here is CAWDTGLAKNIQYF. The CDR3 DNA reads TGTGCCTGGGACACAGGGTTAGCCAAAAACATTCAGTACTTC.

V is TRBV19 and J is TRBJ1-6; no clear D. Germline V gene data show CDR1 as LNHDA and CDR2 as SQIVND (reference sequence). The V gene lost 2 bases and the J gene lost 7 bases, with 18 bases spanning the gap. The CDR3 runs 17 residues. The CDR3 bases are TGTGCCAGTAGTATATACGGGATCTCCGGAACAAATTCACCCCTCCACTTT. Protein: CASSIYGISGTNSPLHF.